This TCR beta chain was retrieved from a study of blood T cell repertoires in COVID-19. Generated by immunoSEQ multiplex PCR, the TCRdb table keeps only in-frame clones and is missing some. This sample carries about 180,000 clones, roughly four fifths of them seen once, and the ten largest clones take more than 7.5%. A remark on this clone: Germline and junction disagree at one end, which may indicate a read error.

CDR1 and CDR2 from the germline V gene are SEHNR and FQNEAQ (reference sequence). The CDR3 has 11 amino acids. Specimen: peripheral blood. The gene calls are TRBV7-9 and TRBJ2-7; D remains ambiguous. This sequence originates from a woman between 65 and 79 years old with COVID-19, enrolled during active disease. This CDR3 is CASSLNYERYF. In DNA, the CDR3 is TGTGCCAGCAGCTTAAATTACGAGCGGTACTTC.